The sequence of this T cell receptor (beta chain) was determined in a study of CD8+CD57+ T cells in acquired aplastic anemia. V was trimmed by 2 bases and J by 14 bases, leaving 19 bases between them. Germline CDR1 reads DFQATT; CDR2 reads SNEGSKA (reference sequence). This CDR3 is 14 amino acids long. For CDR3 and TCR beta VDJ profiling, genomic DNA was the template used. TCRdb analysed the reads with MiXCR anew, one entry per CDR3 protein. The data contain approximately 300,000 distinct CDR3 sequences, about three fifths of them singletons. The sequenced patients had an expansion of CD8+CD57+ cells seen by flow cytometry. There were no patients without severe acquired aplastic anemia.

Material: sorted CD4+, CD8+, or CD8+CD57+ T cells (not recorded which) from PBMCs. J is TRBJ1-6 and V is TRBV20-1; the D is unclear. The clonotype originates from a human donor with aplastic anemia. The CDR3 nucleotides are TGCAGTGCTAGACACGGTGCGGCGTATTCGACCCTCCACTTT. This sequence encodes CSARHGAAYSTLHF.